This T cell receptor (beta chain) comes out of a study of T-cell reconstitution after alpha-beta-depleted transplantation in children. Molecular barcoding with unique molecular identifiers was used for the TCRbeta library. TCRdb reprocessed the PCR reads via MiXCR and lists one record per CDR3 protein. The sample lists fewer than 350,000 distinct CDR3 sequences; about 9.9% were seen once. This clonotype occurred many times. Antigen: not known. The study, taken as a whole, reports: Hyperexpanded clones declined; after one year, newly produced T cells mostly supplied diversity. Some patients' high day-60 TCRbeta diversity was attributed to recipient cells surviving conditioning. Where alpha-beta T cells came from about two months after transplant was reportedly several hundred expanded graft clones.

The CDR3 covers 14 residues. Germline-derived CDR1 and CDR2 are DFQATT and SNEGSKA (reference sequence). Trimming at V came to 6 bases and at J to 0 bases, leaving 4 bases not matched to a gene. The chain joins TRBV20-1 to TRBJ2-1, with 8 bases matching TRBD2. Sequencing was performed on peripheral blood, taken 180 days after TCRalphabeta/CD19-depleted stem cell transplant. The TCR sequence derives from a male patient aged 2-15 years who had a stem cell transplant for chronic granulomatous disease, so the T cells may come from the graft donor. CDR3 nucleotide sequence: TGCAGTGCAACCGGGACTAGCTCCTACAATGAGCAGTTCTTC. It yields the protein CSATGTSSYNEQFF.